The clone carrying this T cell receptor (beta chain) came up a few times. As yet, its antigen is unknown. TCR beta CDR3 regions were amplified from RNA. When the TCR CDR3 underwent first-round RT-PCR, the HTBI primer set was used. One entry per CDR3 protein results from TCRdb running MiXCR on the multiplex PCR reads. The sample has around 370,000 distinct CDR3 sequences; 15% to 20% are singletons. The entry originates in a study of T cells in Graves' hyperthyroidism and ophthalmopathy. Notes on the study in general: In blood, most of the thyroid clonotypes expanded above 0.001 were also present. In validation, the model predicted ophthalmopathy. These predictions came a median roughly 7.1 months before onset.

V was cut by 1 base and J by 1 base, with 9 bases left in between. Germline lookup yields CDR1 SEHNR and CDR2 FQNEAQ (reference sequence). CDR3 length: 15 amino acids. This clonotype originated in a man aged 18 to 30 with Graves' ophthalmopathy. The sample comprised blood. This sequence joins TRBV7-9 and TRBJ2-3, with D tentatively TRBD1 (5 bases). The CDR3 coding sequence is TGTGCCAGCAGCTTAGACCAGGGTGGCACAGATACGCAGTATTTT. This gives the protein CASSLDQGGTDTQYF.